What follows are 27 T cell receptor beta chains derived from one specimen sequenced in a study of T cells in Graves' hyperthyroidism and ophthalmopathy. What was amplified from RNA transcripts were TCR beta CDR3 regions. The HTBI primer set served for first-round RT-PCR of the TCR CDR3. TCRdb re-analysed the multiplex PCR reads in MiXCR, keeping a single row per CDR3 protein. Altogether fewer than 400,000 distinct CDR3 sequences are present, 15% to 20% being singletons, with the ten largest covering approximately 31%. The sample comprised blood. These receptor sequences come from a man aged 25 to 40 with Graves' hyperthyroidism.

The rearrangement joins TRBV4-1 to TRBJ1-3; no definite D call. The CDR3 is 15 amino acids. V was shortened by 6 bases and J by 5 bases, with 17 bases between the two germline ends. Looked up from germline, CDR1 is MGHRA and CDR2 is YSYEKL. For the CDR3, the DNA is TGCGCCAGCAGTCCCGGAGCAGCTTCGAGAAACACCATATATTTT. Protein product: CASSPGAASRNTIYF.

A remark on this clonotype: A much larger clonotype is one base distant, so this may be a read error. The chain uses TRBV11-2 and TRBJ2-1, with D possibly matching TRBD1 (5 bases). The CDR3 sequence is 14 residues long. Germline V gene lookup returns CDR1 SGHAT and CDR2 FQNNGV. Here the CDR3 reads CASSPGALFNEHFF. The CDR3 nucleotides are TGTGCCAGCAGCCCTGGGGCTCTGTTTAATGAGCACTTCTTC.

This clonotype was counted ten times or more. The chain uses TRBV5-5 and TRBJ1-4; TRBD1 matches 12 bases. Unmatched junction bases numbered 2, after V lost 3 bases and J lost 5 bases. CDR3 size: 15 residues. The germline CDR1 and CDR2 sequences are SGHKS and YYEKEE (reference sequence). In DNA form, the CDR3 reads TGTGCCAGCAGCTGGGGGACAGGGGGCAATGAAAAACTGTTTTTT. It encodes CASSWGTGGNEKLFF.

V and J are TRBV29-1 and TRBJ2-7, with D possibly being TRBD1 (6 bases). The CDR3 spans 12 residues. Trimming stripped 3 bases from V and 6 bases from J, with 12 bases between. CDR1 and CDR2 (germline): SQVTM, ANQGSEA. CDR3 sequence (DNA): TGCAGCGTTGAGGGGGCAGGGGCCGAGCAGTACTTC. Translating it yields CSVEGAGAEQYF.

This clonotype was counted at least ten times. The chain is built from TRBV7-2 and TRBJ1-1, with 7 bases identical to TRBD1. The ends lost 6 bases at V and 0 bases at J; junction bases unmatched: 4. The CDR3 runs 14 residues. Germline CDR1 is SGHTA and CDR2 is FQGNSA. CDR3 loop: CASSSDRVNTEAFF. CDR3 DNA: TGTGCCAGCAGTTCCGACAGGGTGAACACTGAAGCTTTCTTT. Full variable domain (rest looked up from reference TRBV7-2 and TRBJ1-1): GAGVSQSPSNKVTEKGKDVELRCDPISGHTALYWYRQSLGQGLEFLIYFQGNSAPDKSGLPSDRFSAERTGGSVSTLTIQRTQQEDSAVYLCASSSDRVNTEAFFGQGTRLTVV.

Ten or more counts support this clonotype. V and J are TRBV12-3 or TRBV12-4 and TRBJ2-1, with no clear D. This CDR3 spans 12 amino acids. Trimming removed 2 bases at V and 10 bases at J, with 9 bases between. CDR3 coding DNA: TGTGCCAGCAGTTTACTGACGCACGAGCAGTTCTTC. Translated: CASSLLTHEQFF.

In its sample, this clonotype was seen many times. The rearrangement links TRBV5-1 to TRBJ2-1; 7 nucleotides agree with TRBD2. The CDR3 has 14 amino acids. V was pared by 0 bases and J by 8 bases, with 5 bases of the junction left unmatched. CDR1 SGHRS and CDR2 YFSETQ come from the germline V gene. The CDR3 here is CASSLGASGYEQFF. The CDR3 bases are TGCGCCAGCAGCTTGGGGGCTAGCGGCTATGAGCAGTTCTTC.

V and J are TRBV19 and TRBJ2-3; 7 bases match TRBD2. This CDR3 spans 15 amino acids. Germline trimming cut 1 base from V and 4 bases from J; bases unmatched to any gene: 5. In germline, CDR1 is LNHDA, CDR2 SQIVND (reference sequence). The CDR3 loop is CASSIGGGRADTQYF. Here the CDR3 DNA reads TGTGCCAGTAGTATAGGTGGCGGGAGAGCAGATACGCAGTATTTT.

The chain joins TRBV15 to TRBJ2-6, with D tentatively TRBD1 (5 bases). V lost 3 bases and J lost 0, with 6 bases in between. The CDR3 extends over 15 amino acids. CDR1 is LNHNV and CDR2 is YYDKDF in the germline V gene (reference sequence). The CDR3 protein is CATSSQGSGANVLTF. Here the CDR3 DNA reads TGTGCCACCAGCAGTCAGGGCTCTGGGGCCAACGTCCTGACTTTC. Variable domain in full (rest from reference TRBV15 and TRBJ2-6): DAMVIQNPRYQVTQFGKPVTLSCSQTLNHNVMYWYQQKSSQAPKLLFHYYDKDFNNEADTPDNFQSRRPNTSFCFLDIRSPGLGDTAMYLCATSSQGSGANVLTFGAGSRLTVL.

The rearrangement uses TRBV6-1 and TRBJ1-1; TRBD1 agrees at 12 bases. Unmatched junction bases numbered 6, after V lost 2 bases and J lost 5 bases. The CDR3 has 16 residues. Per the germline V gene, CDR1 is MNHNS and CDR2 is SASEGT. CDR3 bases: TGTGCCAGCAGTGAAAGGGGGACAGGGGGCTGGACTGAAGCTTTCTTT. This sequence encodes CASSERGTGGWTEAFF.

The genes are TRBV13 and TRBJ1-3; 7 nucleotides line up with TRBD1. The junction had 13 bases not matched to a gene; V was cut back by 4 bases and J by 4 bases. This CDR3 has 17 residues. Germline CDR1 PRHDT, CDR2 FYEKMQ (reference sequence). CDR3 loop: CASSSIVRQGSGNTIYF. The CDR3 bases are TGTGCCAGCAGCTCAATTGTTCGACAGGGCTCAGGAAACACCATATATTTT.

This clonotype was found many times. The rearrangement uses TRBV7-8 and TRBJ2-3, with D maybe TRBD2 (6 bases). This CDR3 is 13 amino acids long. The germline V gene has CDR1 SGHVS and CDR2 FQNEAQ. V was clipped by 5 bases and J by 6 bases, with 12 bases between them. Written as DNA, the CDR3 is TGTGCCAGCAGCGTGACTGGGAGGGATACGCAGTATTTT. Translation gives CASSVTGRDTQYF.

The table lists this clonotype with a few counts. The J gene is TRBJ1-1, the V gene TRBV15; 7 bases line up with TRBD1. The CDR3 has 15 residues. V shed 4 bases, J shed 5 bases, and the junction held 10 bases outside the gene matches. CDR1 is LNHNV and CDR2 is YYDKDF in the germline V gene (reference sequence). CDR3 amino acids: CATSTPRDRATEAFF. DNA of the CDR3: TGTGCCACCAGCACCCCGAGAGACAGGGCTACTGAAGCTTTCTTT.

This clonotype was found many times. In DNA form, the CDR3 reads TGTGCCAGCAGTTTATCACCAATTATGCAAGAGACCCAGTACTTC. Translated, it gives CASSLSPIMQETQYF. The chain couples TRBV27 to TRBJ2-5, with D unresolved. Trimming took 0 bases from V and 2 from J, leaving 10 bases between them. Germline CDR1 MNHEY, CDR2 SMNVEV (reference sequence). The CDR3 extends over 15 amino acids.

The table lists this clonotype with a few counts. This chain uses TRBV24-1 with TRBJ2-3; D perhaps matches TRBD1 (6 bases). This CDR3 is 15 amino acids long. Trimming took 2 bases from V and 0 from J, leaving 8 bases between them. The germline V gene encodes CDR1 KGHDR and CDR2 SFDVKD. As DNA, the CDR3 is TGTGCCACCAGTGATTCGGGGACAAGCACAGATACGCAGTATTTT. Its protein is CATSDSGTSTDTQYF.

Of note for this clonotype: A much larger clone lies a single base off, so this may be a read error. V gene TRBV20-1 combines with J gene TRBJ2-5; TRBD1 matches 12 bases. V dropped 6 bases and J dropped 9; count of bases not matched to a gene: 14. CDR1 is DFQATT and CDR2 is SNEGSKA in the germline V gene (reference sequence). This CDR3 contains 15 residues. The CDR3 region is CSAIRGQGAGEAQYF. The DNA for the CDR3 is TGCAGTGCCATTAGGGGACAGGGGGCAGGCGAGGCCCAGTACTTC.

Many counts were recorded for this clonotype. The chain uses TRBV5-5 and TRBJ2-5; D not certain. The germline V and J ends were trimmed by 4 bases and 1 base, with 17 bases remaining between them. The CDR3 covers 16 residues. CDR1 and CDR2 (germline): SGHKS, YYEKEE (reference sequence). This CDR3 reads CASSPRLGRIQETQYF. The CDR3 DNA follows: TGTGCCAGCAGCCCCCGACTCGGGCGGATCCAAGAGACCCAGTACTTC. The complete variable domain, with remaining parts taken from reference TRBV5-5 and TRBJ2-5, reads DAGVTQSPTHLIKTRGQQVTLRCSPISGHKSVSWYQQVLGQGPQFIFQYYEKEERGRGNFPDRFSARQFPNYSSELNVNALLLGDSALYLCASSPRLGRIQETQYFGPGTRLLVL.

The rearrangement joins TRBV19 to TRBJ1-1; D is unresolved. The CDR3 consists of 15 residues. Germline V gives CDR1 LNHDA, CDR2 SQIVND (reference sequence). Trimming took off 5 bases at V and 1 base at J, with 14 bases between the two ends. CDR3 sequence reads: CASSPPLHRNTEAFF. In DNA, the CDR3 is TGTGCCAGTAGTCCCCCGCTACACCGGAACACTGAAGCTTTCTTT.

This clonotype was detected a few times. The rearrangement joins TRBV19 to TRBJ2-5; D ambiguous. The CDR3 totals 13 residues. The V gene lost 6 bases and the J gene lost 5 bases, with 13 bases spanning the gap. The V gene's germline CDR1 is LNHDA and CDR2 SQIVND (reference sequence). CDR3 in amino acids: CASRSLPEETQYF. CDR3 DNA: TGTGCCAGTAGGTCTCTCCCGGAGGAGACCCAGTACTTC.

Comments on this clonotype: This CDR3 is missing its conserved last phenylalanine or tryptophan, likely due to a read error. Because the CDR3's place on the DNA is in doubt, the DNA is left out and the CDR3 is given as listed by TCRdb. CDR3 residues: CASSVVSTSYEQCI. The chain carries TRBV9 and TRBJ2-7; whether TRBD1, the table's D call, matches the DNA was not checked. Germline loops: CDR1 SGDLS, CDR2 YYNGEE. The CDR3 has 14 amino acids, counting both end residues.

The rearrangement uses TRBV20-1 and TRBJ2-5, with D possibly matching TRBD1 (8 bases). The germline V and J ends were trimmed by 5 bases and 7 bases, with 17 bases remaining between them. The CDR3 sequence is 13 residues long. CDR1 and CDR2 from the germline V gene are DFQATT and SNEGSKA (reference sequence). CDR3 protein: CSAPGQGGGTQYF. For the CDR3, the DNA is TGCAGTGCTCCCGGACAGGGCGGGGGGACCCAGTACTTC.

This clonotype came up many times. The rearrangement joins TRBV7-2 to TRBJ2-7; 7 bases are shared with TRBD1. This CDR3 spans 12 amino acids. Trimming took 5 bases from V and 7 from J; bases not matched to a gene: 5. Germline CDR1 and CDR2: SGHTA and FQGNSA. CDR3 in amino acids: CASSTTGQEQYF. The CDR3 bases are TGTGCCAGCAGCACGACAGGGCAAGAGCAGTACTTC.

This clonotype was detected ten times or more. The chain employs TRBV28 and TRBJ2-1, with TRBD1 matching 10 bases. Germline V gene lookup returns CDR1 MDHEN and CDR2 SYDVKM. V lost 4 bases and J lost 8; bases outside the gene matches: 8. This CDR3 has 15 residues. Here the CDR3 DNA reads TGTGCCAGCAGTTCATCCGGGACAGGGGTCTATGAGCAGTTCTTC. It translates to CASSSSGTGVYEQFF.

This chain joins TRBV4-1 and TRBJ1-2, with D unresolved. The CDR3 is made up of 13 amino acids. Trimming removed 0 bases at V and 7 bases at J, with 9 bases between. The V gene's germline CDR1 is MGHRA and CDR2 YSYEKL. The DNA of the CDR3 is TGCGCCAGCAGCCAAGATGCCCGGGTTGGCTACACCTTC. It yields the protein CASSQDARVGYTF.

In regard to this clonotype: A read error may be the cause here, since a much bigger clone is one base away. No conserved phenylalanine or tryptophan ends this CDR3, so it is likely a read error. The V and J genes are TRBV5-1 and TRBJ2-5, with 8 bases fitting TRBD2. CDR1 and CDR2 (germline): SGHRS, YFSETQ. The CDR3 spans 16 residues. The trim removed 3 bases at V and 5 bases at J, leaving 12 bases unmatched. The CDR3 spells CASSWGLGLALETQYL. The CDR3 DNA sequence: TGCGCCAGCAGCTGGGGACTAGGGTTGGCGTTGGAGACCCAGTACCTC.

This clonotype came up many times. The chain recombines TRBV20-1 with TRBJ2-1; TRBD1 or TRBD2 may be the D gene (5 bases each). CDR3 length: 15 amino acids. From germline, CDR1 is DFQATT and CDR2 SNEGSKA (reference sequence). V lost 6 bases, J lost 7 bases, and 22 bases lay in between. CDR3 sequence reads: CSAEARGRVWNEQFF. For the CDR3, the DNA is TGCAGTGCCGAAGCCCGGGGCCGGGTCTGGAATGAGCAGTTCTTC.

J is TRBJ2-1 and V is TRBV3-1; 10 nucleotides match TRBD2. J was trimmed by 1 base and V by 5 bases; bases with no gene match: 14. The CDR3 has 19 residues. Germline loops: CDR1 LGHDT, CDR2 YNNKEL (reference sequence). The CDR3, as DNA: TGTGCCAGCAGCTGGAGGAGACTAGCGGGTCTGTATTCCTACAATGAGCAGTTCTTC. Translated: CASSWRRLAGLYSYNEQFF.